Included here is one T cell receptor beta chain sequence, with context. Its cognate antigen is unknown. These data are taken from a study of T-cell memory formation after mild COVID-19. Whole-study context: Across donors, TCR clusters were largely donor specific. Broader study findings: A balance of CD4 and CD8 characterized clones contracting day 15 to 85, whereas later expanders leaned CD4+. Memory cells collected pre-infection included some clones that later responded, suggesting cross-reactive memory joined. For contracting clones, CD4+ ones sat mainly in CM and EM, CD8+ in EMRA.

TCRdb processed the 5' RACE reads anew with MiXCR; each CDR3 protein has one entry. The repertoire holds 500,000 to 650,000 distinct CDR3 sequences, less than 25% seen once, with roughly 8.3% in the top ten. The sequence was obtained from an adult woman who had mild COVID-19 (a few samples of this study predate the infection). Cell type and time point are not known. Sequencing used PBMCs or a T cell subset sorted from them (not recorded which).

In DNA, the CDR3 is TGTGCCACCAGCAGAGGGGGACAGGGGGCTAAGGGTCGTGAAAAACTGTTTTTT. This sequence encodes CATSRGGQGAKGREKLFF. The chain uses TRBV15 and TRBJ1-4, with 12 nucleotides matching TRBD1. Per the germline V gene, CDR1 is LNHNV and CDR2 is YYDKDF (reference sequence). CDR3 size: 18 residues. J gave up 7 bases and V 1 base, and 10 bases lay outside the gene matches. Supplemented by reference TRBV15 and TRBJ1-4, the full variable domain reads DAMVIQNPRYQVTQFGKPVTLSCSQTLNHNVMYWYQQKSSQAPKLLFHYYDKDFNNEADTPDNFQSRRPNTSFCFLDIRSPGLGDTAMYLCATSRGGQGAKGREKLFFGSGTQLSVL.